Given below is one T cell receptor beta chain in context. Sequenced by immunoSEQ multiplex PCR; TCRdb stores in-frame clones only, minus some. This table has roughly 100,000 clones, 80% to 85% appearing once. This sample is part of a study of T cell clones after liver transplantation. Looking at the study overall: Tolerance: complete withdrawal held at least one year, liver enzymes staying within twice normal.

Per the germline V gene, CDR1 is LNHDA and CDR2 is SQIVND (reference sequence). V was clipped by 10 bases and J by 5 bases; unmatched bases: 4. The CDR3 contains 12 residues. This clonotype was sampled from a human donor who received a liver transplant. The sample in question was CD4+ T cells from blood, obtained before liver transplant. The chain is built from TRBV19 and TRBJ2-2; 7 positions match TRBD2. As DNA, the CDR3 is TGTGCCACTCGCGGGAGTACCGGGGAGCTGTTTTTT. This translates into CATRGSTGELFF.